These 15 T cell receptor beta chains were sequenced from one sample in a study of blood T cell repertoires in COVID-19. Profiling relied on immunoSEQ multiplex PCR, and the TCRdb table lists in-frame clones only, not all of them. Of some 350,000 clones listed, 80% to 90% were seen once; the top ten hold around 3%. Material for sequencing was peripheral blood. Source of these receptors: a man aged 25-45 years with active or convalescent COVID-19.

V is TRBV5-4 and J is TRBJ1-2, with unresolved D. The germline V gene encodes CDR1 SGHNT and CDR2 YYREEE (reference sequence). Trimming left V 6 bases short and J 5 bases short, with 23 bases between. This CDR3 region has 16 residues. The CDR3 protein is CASTMMYASRRYGYTF. The CDR3 DNA follows: TGTGCCAGCACTATGATGTATGCGTCACGGAGGTATGGCTACACCTTC.

The chain uses TRBV2 and TRBJ1-2; D unclear. CDR3 size: 11 residues. The V end was cut by 6 bases, the J end by 10 bases, with 12 bases between. Germline loops: CDR1 SNHLY, CDR2 FYNNEI. CDR3 amino acids: CASREYFSYTF. Written as DNA, the CDR3 is TGTGCCAGCAGGGAGTATTTCTCCTACACCTTC.

On this clone: At the DNA level, this CDR3 is encoded by other sequences in the same sample as well. The chain employs TRBV7-8 and TRBJ2-7; a possible D gene is TRBD1 (5 bases). V was trimmed by 6 bases and J by 7 bases, leaving 13 bases between them. This CDR3 comprises 12 residues. The germline V gene has CDR1 SGHVS and CDR2 FQNEAQ. The CDR3, as DNA: TGTGCCAGCAGTCAGGGTCTGGGGGAGCAGTACTTC. Protein sequence: CASSQGLGEQYF.

J is TRBJ2-2 and V is TRBV28, with 8 bases fitting TRBD2. The V gene end was trimmed by 8 bases and the J gene end by 6 bases; junction bases not matched to a gene: 8. CDR1 MDHEN and CDR2 SYDVKM come from the germline V gene. CDR3 size: 14 residues. CDR3 sequence: CASVREAIPGELFF. CDR3 coding DNA: TGTGCCAGCGTGCGGGAGGCCATCCCCGGGGAGCTGTTTTTT.

The table lists this clone with a few counts. The rearrangement joins TRBV24-1 to TRBJ1-1; 8 positions match TRBD1. The CDR3 is made up of 14 amino acids. Per the germline V gene, CDR1 is KGHDR and CDR2 is SFDVKD. V was clipped by 2 bases and J by 7 bases; unmatched bases: 5. CDR3 in amino acids: CATSDYQGAGEAFF. The DNA of the CDR3 is TGTGCCACCAGTGATTACCAGGGGGCCGGTGAAGCTTTCTTT.

The rearrangement uses TRBV5-4 and TRBJ2-3; 10 bases match TRBD2. This CDR3 comprises 17 residues. The V segment lost 4 bases and the J segment 0 bases; nucleotides outside the gene matches: 8. Germline CDR1 reads SGHNT; CDR2 reads YYREEE (reference sequence). As DNA, the CDR3 is TGTGCCAGCAGCCGAGGGACGACTAGCGGGAGCACAGATACGCAGTATTTT. Translation: CASSRGTTSGSTDTQYF.

This clone was found a few times. V usage is TRBV5-4 and J usage is TRBJ1-2; TRBD1 might be the D (6 bases). The CDR3 runs to 14 residues. V lost 4 bases to trimming and J lost 4 bases, with 14 bases between them. CDR1 SGHNT and CDR2 YYREEE come from the germline V gene (reference sequence). The CDR3 loop is CASSPTLGAYGYTF. CDR3 nucleotides: TGTGCCAGCAGCCCAACGCTGGGGGCCTATGGCTACACCTTC. Complete variable domain (other parts from reference TRBV5-4 and TRBJ1-2): ETGVTQSPTHLIKTRGQQVTLRCSSQSGHNTVSWYQQALGQGPQFIFQYYREEENGRGNFPPRFSGLQFPNYSSELNVNALELDDSALYLCASSPTLGAYGYTFGSGTRLTVV.

This clone was found once. The chain has TRBV6-2 or TRBV6-3 and TRBJ2-5; 11 bases fit TRBD1. Germline CDR1 MNHEY, CDR2 SVGEGT. The CDR3 is 15 residues long. The V gene end was trimmed by 5 bases and the J gene end by 5 bases; junction bases not matched to a gene: 7. In DNA, the CDR3 is TGTGCCAGCAGTCACGGGACAGGGGGAGGGGAGACCCAGTACTTC. Encoded protein: CASSHGTGGGETQYF.

The V call is TRBV4-1, the J call TRBJ2-5; 10 bases fit TRBD2. There are 15 residues in the CDR3. The V segment lost 4 bases and the J segment 6 bases; nucleotides outside the gene matches: 8. The germline CDR1 and CDR2 sequences are MGHRA and YSYEKL. Written as DNA, the CDR3 is TGCGCCAGCAGCCGTCCTACTAGCGGGGAAAAGACCCAGTACTTC. Protein product: CASSRPTSGEKTQYF.

The chain links TRBV6-5 to TRBJ2-3; no firm D call. V lost 2 bases to trimming and J lost 0 bases, with 3 bases between them. This CDR3 is built from 13 residues. Germline V CDR1 and CDR2: MNHEY, SVGAGI. Here the CDR3 reads CASSYGSTDTQYF. CDR3 in DNA: TGTGCCAGCAGTTACGGCAGCACAGATACGCAGTATTTT.

The chain combines TRBV5-1 with TRBJ2-3; perhaps TRBD2 as D (7 bases). The CDR3 totals 16 residues. V was trimmed by 5 bases and J by 2 bases, leaving 18 bases between them. Germline-derived CDR1 and CDR2 are SGHRS and YFSETQ. The CDR3 reads CASRSGGGGPTDTQYF. CDR3 bases: TGCGCCAGCAGGTCTGGTGGCGGGGGCCCCACAGATACGCAGTATTTT. Looking up the rest from reference TRBV5-1 and TRBJ2-3 gives the full variable domain: KAGVTQTPRYLIKTRGQQVTLSCSPISGHRSVSWYQQTPGQGLQFLFEYFSETQRNKGNFPGRFSGRQFSNSRSEMNVSTLELGDSALYLCASRSGGGGPTDTQYFGPGTRLTVL.

CDR3 region: CASSSLRQASEQFF. In DNA, the CDR3 is TGTGCCAGCAGCTCACTTAGACAGGCTAGTGAGCAGTTCTTC. The chain has TRBV7-2 and TRBJ2-1, with a weak D call TRBD1 (6 bases). CDR3 length equals 14 residues. V was trimmed by 4 bases and J by 9 bases, leaving 16 bases between them. CDR1 is SGHTA and CDR2 is FQGNSA in the germline V gene.

This chain joins TRBV11-2 and TRBJ2-1, with 7 bases fitting TRBD2. V lost 0 bases, J lost 5 bases, and 7 bases stayed unmatched. From germline, CDR1 is SGHAT and CDR2 FQNNGV. This CDR3 has 16 amino acids. The CDR3: CASSLDFQRGNNEQFF. In DNA, the CDR3 is TGTGCCAGCAGCTTAGATTTCCAGCGGGGTAACAATGAGCAGTTCTTC.

The chain uses TRBV14 and TRBJ2-1, with 9 bases identical to TRBD2. Unmatched junction bases numbered 4, after V lost 1 base and J lost 9 bases. The CDR3 length is 14 residues. From germline, CDR1 is SGHDN and CDR2 FVKESK. In DNA form, the CDR3 reads TGTGCCAGCAGCCAAGGGACTAGCGATGCTGAGCAGTTCTTC. Its protein is CASSQGTSDAEQFF.

The chain links TRBV4-3 to TRBJ2-1; 8 positions agree with TRBD2. Trimming removed 3 bases from V and 0 bases from J; junction bases left unmatched: 10. CDR3 length: 18 amino acids. Germline V gene lookup returns CDR1 LGHNA and CDR2 YSLEER. The CDR3 bases are TGCGCCAGCAGCCATGGGACTAGGGCTCTTAGCTCCTACAATGAGCAGTTCTTC. Its protein is CASSHGTRALSSYNEQFF.